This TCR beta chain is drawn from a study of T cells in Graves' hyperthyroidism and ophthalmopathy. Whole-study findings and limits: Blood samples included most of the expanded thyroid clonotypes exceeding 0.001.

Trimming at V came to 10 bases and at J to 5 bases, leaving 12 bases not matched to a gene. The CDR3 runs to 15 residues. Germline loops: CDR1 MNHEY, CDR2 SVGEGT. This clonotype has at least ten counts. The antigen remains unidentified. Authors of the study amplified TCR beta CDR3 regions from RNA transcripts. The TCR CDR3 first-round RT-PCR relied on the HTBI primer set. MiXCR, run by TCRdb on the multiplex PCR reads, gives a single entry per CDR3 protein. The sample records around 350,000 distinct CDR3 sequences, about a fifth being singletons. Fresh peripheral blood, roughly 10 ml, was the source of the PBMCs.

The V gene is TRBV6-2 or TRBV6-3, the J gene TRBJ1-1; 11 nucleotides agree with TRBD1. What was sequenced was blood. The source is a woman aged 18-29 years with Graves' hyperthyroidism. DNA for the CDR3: TGTGCCATCCATCCCAGGACAGGGGGCGAGACTGAAGCTTTCTTT. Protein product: CAIHPRTGGETEAFF.